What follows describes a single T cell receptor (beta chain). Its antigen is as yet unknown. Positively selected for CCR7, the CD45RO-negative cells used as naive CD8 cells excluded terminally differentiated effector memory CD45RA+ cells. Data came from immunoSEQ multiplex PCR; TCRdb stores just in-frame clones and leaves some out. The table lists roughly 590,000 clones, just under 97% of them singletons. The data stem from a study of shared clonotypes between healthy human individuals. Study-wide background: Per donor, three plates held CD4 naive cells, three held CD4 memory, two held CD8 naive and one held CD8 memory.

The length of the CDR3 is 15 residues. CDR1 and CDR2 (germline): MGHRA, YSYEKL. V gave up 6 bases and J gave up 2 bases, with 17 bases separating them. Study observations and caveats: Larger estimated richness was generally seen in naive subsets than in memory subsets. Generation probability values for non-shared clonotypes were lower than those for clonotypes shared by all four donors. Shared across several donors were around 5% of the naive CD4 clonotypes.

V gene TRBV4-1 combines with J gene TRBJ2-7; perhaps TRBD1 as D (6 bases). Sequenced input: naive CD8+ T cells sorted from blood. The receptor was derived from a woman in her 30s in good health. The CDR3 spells CASSIARTETYEQYF. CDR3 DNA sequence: TGCGCCAGCAGTATCGCTCGGACAGAAACCTACGAGCAGTACTTC.